This T cell receptor beta chain comes out of a study of blood T cell repertoires in COVID-19. The germline CDR1 and CDR2 sequences are LNHNV and YYDKDF (reference sequence). This CDR3 is 17 amino acids long. Deletions cut 6 bases from V and 0 bases from J, with 19 bases between. Sequencing used immunoSEQ multiplex PCR; TCRdb keeps in-frame clones, though not all of them. The sample shows approximately 320,000 clones, approximately 85% of them seen only once. This clonotype was obtained from a human donor in a cohort sampled during active COVID-19. The sample taken for sequencing was peripheral blood. The chain combines TRBV15 with TRBJ2-3, with a weak D call TRBD2 (6 bases). DNA of the CDR3: TGTGCCACCAGGGCGCCCCTAGCGAGCCCTAGCACAGATACGCAGTATTTT. Translation gives CATRAPLASPSTDTQYF.